A single sample gave rise to the 2 T cell receptor beta chains below, sequenced in a study of blood T cell repertoires in COVID-19. Measured with immunoSEQ multiplex PCR; TCRdb has only the in-frame clones, and not every one. The repertoire includes roughly 72,000 clones, approximately 80% of them detected once, and 15% to 20% sits in the top ten. The sequenced sample was peripheral blood. The receptors shown here come from a man between 65 and 85 years old who had recovered from COVID-19.

The CDR3 spells CASSLLAGEITDTQYF. The CDR3 coding sequence is TGTGCCAGCAGTTTACTAGCGGGGGAGATCACAGATACGCAGTATTTT. This sequence joins TRBV28 and TRBJ2-3; TRBD2 agrees at 10 bases. The CDR3 spans 16 residues. In germline, CDR1 is MDHEN, CDR2 SYDVKM. V dropped 2 bases and J dropped 2; count of bases not matched to a gene: 4.

This rearrangement joins TRBV5-4 to TRBJ1-6; 8 bases are shared with TRBD1. Germline V gene data show CDR1 as SGHNT and CDR2 as YYREEE (reference sequence). J gave up 10 bases and V 4 bases, and 13 bases lay outside the gene matches. The CDR3 covers 16 residues. In DNA, the CDR3 is TGTGCCAGCAGCGGGGGACAGGCCGTGGGAGGATCACCCCTCCACTTT. Translation: CASSGGQAVGGSPLHF.